This is a list of T cell receptor beta chains from one sample in a study of human T cells and chemical hapten exposure. TCRdb reprocessed the 5' RACE reads with MiXCR, giving one entry per CDR3 protein. The data contain 130,000 or so distinct CDR3 sequences, 3.5% to 5% of them singletons. These receptors were taken from a female donor in good health. CDR3s leave out the opening cysteine and the closing phenylalanine or tryptophan.

>TRBV7-2|TRBJ1-1
ASSPRQGVTNTEAF
>TRBV28|TRBJ2-1
ASSSGGSGGAPYNEQF
>TRBV7-2|TRBJ2-7
ASSLTGLGGEQY
>TRBV3-1|TRBJ1-2
ASSQVGLWGGYT
>TRBV5-6|TRBJ2-3
ASSLRDTGFTDTQY
>TRBV27|TRBJ1-1
ASSPQLRGPTEAF
>TRBV7-9|TRBJ2-7
ATHDRGYEQY
>TRBV12-3/TRBV12-4|TRBJ1-3
ASSPSGMGPMTIY
>TRBV10-3|TRBJ1-6
AIHISDREGSPLH
>TRBV2|TRBJ2-1
ASGRGLSYNEQF
>TRBV2|TRBJ2-1
ASSEQWRGGNEQF
>TRBV28|TRBJ2-5
ASSPGATYQETQY
>TRBV12-3/TRBV12-4|TRBJ1-3
ASSFYRDRDREGSGNTIY
>TRBV5-1|TRBJ2-5
ASSLIQDLEETQY
>TRBV5-1|TRBJ2-3
ASSLDKDTDTQY
>TRBV14|TRBJ2-3
ASSHDGDFSTDTQY
>TRBV5-5|TRBJ2-2
ASSLGLQGVGELF
>TRBV19|TRBJ1-2
ASRARDRGPGLDGYT
>TRBV7-9|TRBJ2-3
ASSLALGRSSDTQY
>TRBV6-1|TRBJ2-7
ASSDYTEQY
>TRBV4-2|TRBJ2-5
ASSLQDRVETQY
>TRBV20-1|TRBJ1-5
SATGVNQPQH
>TRBV18|TRBJ1-1
ASSPQAQGLGTEAF
>TRBV12-3/TRBV12-4|TRBJ2-7
ASTMGQGAYEQY
>TRBV7-2|TRBJ1-1
ASSLGGAMNTEAF
>TRBV6-2/TRBV6-3|TRBJ1-1
ASRFLGDTEAF
>TRBV20-1|TRBJ1-1
SAQISTDGNTEAF
>TRBV6-6|TRBJ2-7
ASRKTPTDTYEQY
>TRBV10-3|TRBJ2-6
AISGGGSGANVLT
>TRBV27|TRBJ2-7
ASSFSSGGIEQY
>TRBV7-2|TRBJ2-2
ASSSDQGSGELF
>TRBV4-1|TRBJ2-6
ASSQVSQSLRDGANVLT
>TRBV5-5|TRBJ2-5
ASSYPAYQETQY
>TRBV10-3|TRBJ1-4
AIGTGVLF
>TRBV11-2|TRBJ1-1
ASSLGRFITEAF
>TRBV20-1|TRBJ1-1
SARDGSPANMNTEAF
>TRBV15|TRBJ2-3
ATSRPRDTQY
>TRBV12-3/TRBV12-4|TRBJ1-5
ASRSRSLGPQH
>TRBV20-1|TRBJ2-5
SAEMGLAGNGQETQY
>TRBV24-1|TRBJ1-5
ATAAAGGEHQPQH
>TRBV20-1|TRBJ2-1
SANTGTTPYNEQF
>TRBV30|TRBJ1-2
AWSVRWDRGQNGYT
>TRBV5-8|TRBJ2-7
ASSLDIYEQY
>TRBV12-3/TRBV12-4|TRBJ1-6
ASSPGRFNSPLH
>TRBV28|TRBJ2-7
ASSLGQTYEQY